The 3 T cell receptor beta chains below all came from one sample that was sequenced in a study of T cell responses to AZD1222 COVID-19 vaccine. Assay used: immunoSEQ multiplex PCR; TCRdb lists only in-frame clones, some missing. The sample lists 150,000 to 200,000 clones, 90% to 95% occurring once. The input for sequencing was peripheral blood, taken on day 0 of AZD1222 vaccination. The receptor set was obtained from an adult in good health.

The chain recombines TRBV14 with TRBJ2-1; D perhaps matches TRBD2 (5 bases). Germline V gene lookup returns CDR1 SGHDN and CDR2 FVKESK. The CDR3 contains 14 residues. V dropped 1 base and J dropped 6 bases, with 10 bases sitting between them. The CDR3 DNA sequence: TGTGCCAGCAGCCAAGTGCGAGGGTTCAATGAGCAGTTCTTC. This sequence encodes CASSQVRGFNEQFF.

J is TRBJ1-4 and V is TRBV19; no firm D call. V was cut by 6 bases and J by 7 bases, with 12 bases left in between. CDR3 size: 13 residues. The V gene's germline CDR1 is LNHDA and CDR2 SQIVND (reference sequence). In nucleotides, the CDR3 is TGTGCCAGTAGCCCCGGGAGGTCTGAAAAACTGTTTTTT. This gives the protein CASSPGRSEKLFF.

In DNA, the CDR3 is TGTGCCTGGAGCGGCATAGCGGCCTCCTACAATGAGCAGTTCTTC. Its protein is CAWSGIAASYNEQFF. The V gene is TRBV30, the J gene TRBJ2-1, with D maybe TRBD2 (6 bases). Trimming removed 3 bases at V and 0 bases at J, with 12 bases between. Per germline, CDR1 GTSNPN and CDR2 SVGIG (reference sequence). The CDR3 runs to 15 residues. Complete variable domain (other parts from reference TRBV30 and TRBJ2-1): SQTIHQWPATLVQPVGSPLSLECTVEGTSNPNLYWYRQAAGRGLQLLFYSVGIGQISSEVPQNLSASRPQDRQFILSSKKLLLSDSGFYLCAWSGIAASYNEQFFGPGTRLTVL.